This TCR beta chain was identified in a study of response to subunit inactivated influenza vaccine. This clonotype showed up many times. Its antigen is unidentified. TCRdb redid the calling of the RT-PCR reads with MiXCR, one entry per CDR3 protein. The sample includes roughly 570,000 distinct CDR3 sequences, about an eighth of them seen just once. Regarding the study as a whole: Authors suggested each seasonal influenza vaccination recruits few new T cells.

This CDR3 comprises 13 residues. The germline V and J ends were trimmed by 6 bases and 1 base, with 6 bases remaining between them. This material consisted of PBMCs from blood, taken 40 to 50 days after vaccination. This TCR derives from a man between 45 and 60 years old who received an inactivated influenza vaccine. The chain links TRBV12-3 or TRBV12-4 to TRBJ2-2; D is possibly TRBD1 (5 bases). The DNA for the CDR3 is TGTGCCAGCAGGCAGGGGAACACCGGGGAGCTGTTTTTT. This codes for CASRQGNTGELFF.